Each of the 24 T cell receptor beta chains below was sequenced from the same sample in a study of CD8 T cells in ankylosing spondylitis. TCRdb ran MiXCR on the 5' RACE reads and lists one entry per CDR3 protein. The sample records roughly 260,000 distinct CDR3 sequences, 20% being singletons. Material: blood, either unsorted or a sorted T cell fraction (not recorded which). Source of these receptors: a male donor with ankylosing spondylitis or in good health (not recorded which).

This clonotype came up a few times. The V call is TRBV27, the J call TRBJ2-2; no clear D gene. This CDR3 contains 15 residues. Germline V gene lookup returns CDR1 MNHEY and CDR2 SMNVEV (reference sequence). V was pared by 2 bases and J by 6 bases, with 13 bases between. CDR3 DNA sequence: TGTGCCAGCAGTTTAAGTGGGGTCGTGGCCGGGGAGCTGTTTTTT. Its protein product is CASSLSGVVAGELFF.

This clonotype has only a few counts. The rearrangement links TRBV5-1 to TRBJ2-3; TRBD2 matches at 12 bases. CDR1 and CDR2 from the germline V gene are SGHRS and YFSETQ. CDR3 length: 16 amino acids. The ends lost 0 bases at V and 6 bases at J; junction bases unmatched: 5. The chain's CDR3 is CASSLALAGGKDTQYF. CDR3 sequence (DNA): TGCGCCAGCAGCTTGGCCCTAGCGGGGGGGAAGGATACGCAGTATTTT.

The table lists this clonotype with many counts. The chain has TRBV20-1 and TRBJ2-1; D perhaps matches TRBD2 (5 bases). Germline V gene data show CDR1 as DFQATT and CDR2 as SNEGSKA (reference sequence). This CDR3 spans 12 amino acids. Trimming pared 0 bases from V and 7 bases from J, leaving 7 bases between. CDR3 sequence: CSARERGNEQFF. The CDR3 coding sequence is TGCAGTGCTAGAGAGCGCGGGAATGAGCAGTTCTTC.

V is TRBV18 and J is TRBJ2-3; 9 positions match TRBD2. CDR1 is KGHSH, CDR2 LQKENI, per germline. J gave up 6 bases and V 2 bases, and 12 bases lay outside the gene matches. This CDR3 is 17 amino acids long. As DNA, the CDR3 is TGTGCCAGCTCACCAGGGCCGGGTACTAGCGGGTTCGATACGCAGTATTTT. This encodes CASSPGPGTSGFDTQYF.

This chain links TRBV4-2 with TRBJ2-1, with D perhaps matching TRBD2 (6 bases). The germline V gene encodes CDR1 LGHNA and CDR2 YNFKEQ. V was trimmed by 0 bases and J by 2 bases, leaving 17 bases between them. The CDR3 covers 18 residues. The CDR3 region has the DNA TGTGCCAGCAGCCAAGATGGAGGGGCAGCTACAACCTACAATGAGCAGTTCTTC. This gives the protein CASSQDGGAATTYNEQFF.

The chain is built from TRBV3-1 and TRBJ1-2; no clear D. This CDR3 is 11 amino acids long. With 3 bases removed from V and 8 bases from J, the gap between germline ends came to 7 bases. Germline V lookup: CDR1 LGHDT, CDR2 YNNKEL (reference sequence). The CDR3 loop is CASSQQAGYTF. The CDR3 coding sequence is TGTGCCAGCAGCCAGCAGGCCGGCTACACCTTC. Using reference TRBV3-1 and TRBJ1-2 for the parts outside the CDR3, the full variable domain is DTAVSQTPKYLVTQMGNDKSIKCEQNLGHDTMYWYKQDSKKFLKIMFSYNNKELIINETVPNRFSPKSPDKAHLNLHINSLELGDSAVYFCASSQQAGYTFGSGTRLTVV.

This clonotype was counted ten times or more. The genes are TRBV7-2 and TRBJ2-1, with D uncertain. Per the germline V gene, CDR1 is SGHTA and CDR2 is FQGNSA. V lost 6 bases and J lost 4, with 4 bases in between. The CDR3 extends over 11 amino acids. The chain's CDR3 is CASSFYNEQFF. In DNA form, the CDR3 reads TGTGCCAGCAGTTTTTACAATGAGCAGTTCTTC. The complete variable domain, with remaining parts taken from reference TRBV7-2 and TRBJ2-1, reads GAGVSQSPSNKVTEKGKDVELRCDPISGHTALYWYRQSLGQGLEFLIYFQGNSAPDKSGLPSDRFSAERTGGSVSTLTIQRTQQEDSAVYLCASSFYNEQFFGPGTRLTVL.

This clonotype has only a few counts. This rearrangement joins TRBV5-1 to TRBJ2-2; D tentatively reads TRBD1 or TRBD2 (5 bases each). The CDR3 is made up of 15 amino acids. Germline V gene lookup returns CDR1 SGHRS and CDR2 YFSETQ. Trimming cost V 5 bases and J 2 bases, with 13 bases left between them. The CDR3 here is CASSRRGKNTGELFF. The DNA of the CDR3 is TGCGCCAGCAGTCGACGGGGCAAAAACACCGGGGAGCTGTTTTTT.

This clonotype was seen a handful of times. The V and J genes are TRBV20-1 and TRBJ1-2; TRBD1 aligns across 9 bases. The CDR3 has 14 residues. CDR1 and CDR2 from the germline V gene are DFQATT and SNEGSKA (reference sequence). Trimming took 4 bases from V and 4 from J; bases not matched to a gene: 7. CDR3 sequence: CSATTGGSGYGYTF. CDR3 DNA sequence: TGCAGTGCTACCACAGGGGGCTCGGGCTATGGCTACACCTTC.

The DNA for the CDR3 is TGTGCCAGCAGTTACTCTGGGGGGCCCGGCAATGAGCAGTTCTTC. It encodes CASSYSGGPGNEQFF. This chain uses TRBV6-5 with TRBJ2-1; D could derive from TRBD1 or TRBD2 (6 bases each). Trimming took off 0 bases at V and 6 bases at J, with 12 bases between the two ends. The germline gives CDR1 MNHEY, CDR2 SVGAGI. The CDR3 length is 15 residues.

The chain is built from TRBV12-3 or TRBV12-4 and TRBJ1-1; 8 nucleotides align to TRBD1. This CDR3 comprises 16 residues. V lost 6 bases and J lost 0; bases outside the gene matches: 9. In DNA, the CDR3 is TGTGCCAGCAGGAGGCGACAGGGGATGCTGAACACTGAAGCTTTCTTT. It translates to CASRRRQGMLNTEAFF.

This clonotype appeared a few times. This rearrangement joins TRBV12-3 or TRBV12-4 to TRBJ1-6; D gene unclear. The V end was cut by 6 bases, the J end by 0 bases, with 6 bases between. The CDR3 loop spans 14 amino acids. CDR3 amino acids: CASRKSSYNSPLHF. In DNA form, the CDR3 reads TGTGCCAGCAGGAAGAGCTCCTATAATTCACCCCTCCACTTT.

The J gene is TRBJ2-1, the V gene TRBV12-3 or TRBV12-4, with 9 bases that match TRBD2. With V trimmed by 3 bases and J by 7 bases, 4 bases remained unmatched. The CDR3 sequence is 14 residues long. The CDR3, as DNA: TGTGCCAGCAGTTTCGGCGGGGGGGGAAATGAGCAGTTCTTC. Translation: CASSFGGGGNEQFF.

This clonotype was detected a few times. The chain combines TRBV20-1 with TRBJ2-4; unclear D gene. CDR3 size: 12 residues. Germline V gene lookup returns CDR1 DFQATT and CDR2 SNEGSKA (reference sequence). CDR3 sequence reads: CTPRLAKNIQYF. The CDR3 region has the DNA TGCACCCCCCGGCTAGCCAAAAACATTCAGTACTTC.

This clonotype came up many times. CDR3 in amino acids: CASSPGAGGEKLFF. The CDR3 DNA reads TGTGCCAGCAGCCCGGGAGCAGGGGGTGAAAAACTGTTTTTT. The V call is TRBV11-2, the J call TRBJ1-4; 7 bases match TRBD1. From germline, CDR1 is SGHAT and CDR2 FQNNGV. The J segment lost 7 bases and the V segment lost 5 bases, leaving 7 bases of the junction unmatched. CDR3 length: 14 residues. The full variable domain, with the rest looked up from reference TRBV11-2 and TRBJ1-4, is EAGVAQSPRYKIIEKRQSVAFWCNPISGHATLYWYQQILGQGPKLLIQFQNNGVVDDSQLPKDRFSAERLKGVDSTLKIQPAKLEDSAVYLCASSPGAGGEKLFFGSGTQLSVL.

J is TRBJ2-1 and V is TRBV4-1; the D gene is possibly TRBD2 (5 bases). V gave up 1 base and J gave up 0 bases, with 7 bases separating them. Per germline, CDR1 MGHRA and CDR2 YSYEKL. CDR3 length: 15 amino acids. In DNA, the CDR3 is TGCGCCAGCAGCCAAGTAGGGAGCTCCTACAATGAGCAGTTCTTC. Its translation: CASSQVGSSYNEQFF.

This clonotype was detected a few times. The chain employs TRBV20-1 and TRBJ2-5; a weak D match, TRBD2 (5 bases). Germline assignment: CDR1 DFQATT and CDR2 SNEGSKA (reference sequence). This CDR3 has 12 residues. V was cut by 1 base and J by 4 bases, with 7 bases left in between. The CDR3 sequence: CSARVRGETQYF. The CDR3 DNA is TGCAGTGCTAGAGTACGGGGAGAGACCCAGTACTTC.

CDR3 amino acids: CSAKTSTLTDTQYF. DNA for the CDR3: TGCAGTGCGAAGACTAGTACACTGACGGATACGCAGTATTTT. The V and J genes are TRBV20-1 and TRBJ2-3, with a tentative D call TRBD2 (6 bases). The V end lost 6 bases, the J end lost 6 bases, and 19 bases lay between the germline ends. This CDR3 has 14 amino acids. Germline-derived CDR1 and CDR2 are DFQATT and SNEGSKA (reference sequence).

The chain couples TRBV12-3 or TRBV12-4 to TRBJ2-4; D is perhaps TRBD1 or TRBD2 (5 bases each). This CDR3 is built from 15 residues. Trimming left V 8 bases short and J 2 bases short, with 16 bases between. The CDR3 DNA reads as TGTGCCAGCGGGGACGGGCAGGTGACCAAAAACATTCAGTACTTC. Amino acid sequence: CASGDGQVTKNIQYF.

This clonotype was observed many times. V and J are TRBV4-1 and TRBJ2-2; D may be TRBD2 (6 bases). Per the germline V gene, CDR1 is MGHRA and CDR2 is YSYEKL. The CDR3 has 16 residues. V lost 5 bases and J 0 bases, leaving 13 bases between the germline ends. The CDR3 loop reads CASSSPGTSNTGELFF. DNA for the CDR3: TGCGCCAGCAGCTCCCCCGGGACTTCGAACACCGGGGAGCTGTTTTTT.

The table lists this clonotype with many counts. The chain uses TRBV29-1 and TRBJ2-3; no definite D call. Trimming shortened V by 4 bases and J by 6 bases, and 17 bases separated the two germline ends. CDR1 is SQVTM, CDR2 ANQGSEA, per germline. This CDR3 region has 14 residues. The CDR3 nucleotides read TGCAGCGTTGTCTCGTCGCCACGGTTGGATACGCAGTATTTT. It encodes CSVVSSPRLDTQYF.

This chain uses TRBV20-1 with TRBJ2-1; possibly TRBD1 for D (6 bases). V lost 5 bases to trimming and J lost 7 bases, with 12 bases between them. CDR3 length: 12 amino acids. Germline values: CDR1 DFQATT, CDR2 SNEGSKA (reference sequence). CDR3 region: CSAEDSPNEQFF. CDR3 nucleotides: TGCAGTGCTGAGGACAGTCCTAATGAGCAGTTCTTC.

The chain couples TRBV9 to TRBJ2-3; 15 bases line up with TRBD2. CDR3 size: 18 residues. Unmatched junction bases numbered 4, after V lost 2 bases and J lost 0 bases. The V gene's germline CDR1 is SGDLS and CDR2 YYNGEE. The CDR3, as DNA: TGTGCCAGCAGCGTTGGGACTAGCGGGGGGATCAGCACAGATACGCAGTATTTT. Its translation: CASSVGTSGGISTDTQYF.

The CDR3 loop reads CASSPLAGPSDSPLHF. CDR3 nucleotides: TGTGCCAGCTCACCACTCGCAGGGCCGTCCGATTCACCCCTCCACTTT. The chain employs TRBV18 and TRBJ1-6; D is perhaps TRBD1 (5 bases). This CDR3 has 16 residues. V was cut by 1 base and J by 8 bases, with 15 bases left in between. The V gene's germline CDR1 is KGHSH and CDR2 LQKENI.